What follows are 31 T cell receptor beta chains derived from one specimen sequenced in a study of cytotoxic CD8 clonotypes in ibrutinib-treated CLL. The table came from immunoSEQ multiplex PCR; TCRdb's copy has only in-frame clones and leaves some out. The repertoire holds about 68,000 clones, with approximately 71% as singletons. Material: PBMCs, obtained after 12 months of ibrutinib treatment. Receptors originate from a human donor with chronic lymphocytic leukemia.

The chain carries TRBV21-1 and TRBJ2-3; the listed D gene, TRBD1, was not tested against the DNA. TRBV21-1 is a listed pseudogene. The CDR3 length is 17 residues. CDR3 residues: CASSKGGTPPSTDTQYF. As DNA, the CDR3 is TGTGCCAGCAGCAAAGGGGGGACACCGCCTAGCACAGATACGCAGTATTTT.

This chain connects TRBV9 to TRBJ2-5; 8 bases fit TRBD2. The CDR3 totals 17 residues. Germline V gives CDR1 SGDLS, CDR2 YYNGEE. The V and J ends lost 0 bases and 6 bases, in that order; junction bases with no gene match: 13. CDR3: CASSVEGSGGPLQTQYF. CDR3 bases: TGTGCCAGCAGCGTAGAAGGGAGCGGGGGACCCCTCCAGACCCAGTACTTC.

V is TRBV6-1 and J is TRBJ1-1, with a possible D match to TRBD1 (6 bases). Trimming removed 5 bases from V and 4 bases from J, with 14 bases in between. The CDR3 is made up of 14 amino acids. The germline gives CDR1 MNHNS, CDR2 SASEGT. This CDR3 reads CASSPRAGVTEAFF. Written as DNA, the CDR3 is TGTGCCAGCAGTCCCCGGGCAGGGGTCACTGAAGCTTTCTTT.

J is TRBJ2-3 and V is TRBV5-1; D ambiguous. The germline gives CDR1 SGHRS, CDR2 YFSETQ. The CDR3 sequence is 14 residues long. Trimming removed 3 bases from V and 0 bases from J, with 8 bases in between. The CDR3, as DNA: TGCGCCAGCAGCTCGGCTTTCAGCACAGATACGCAGTATTTT. Translated, it gives CASSSAFSTDTQYF.

CDR3 sequence: CASADATNEKLFF. The CDR3 DNA reads TGTGCCAGCGCCGATGCAACTAATGAAAAACTGTTTTTT. The V and J genes are TRBV6-1 and TRBJ1-4, with D unresolved. The CDR3 spans 13 residues. Per germline, CDR1 MNHNS and CDR2 SASEGT. Trimming removed 8 bases at V and 0 bases at J, with 7 bases between.

V gene TRBV19 combines with J gene TRBJ2-2; D possibly corresponds to TRBD1 (5 bases). There are 14 residues in the CDR3. V was cut by 11 bases and J by 0 bases, with 13 bases left in between. Per the germline V gene, CDR1 is LNHDA and CDR2 is SQIVND (reference sequence). This CDR3 is CACRQITNTGELFF. For the CDR3, the DNA is TGTGCCTGCCGACAGATTACGAACACCGGGGAGCTGTTTTTT.

The rearrangement joins TRBV7-9 to TRBJ2-7, with D maybe TRBD2 (6 bases). Germline lookup yields CDR1 SEHNR and CDR2 FQNEAQ (reference sequence). The V gene lost 1 base and the J gene lost 0 bases, with 7 bases spanning the gap. The CDR3 consists of 14 residues. CDR3 sequence: CASSLVGGSYEQYF. The CDR3 DNA reads TGTGCCAGCAGCTTAGTGGGGGGCTCCTACGAGCAGTACTTC.

This chain joins TRBV6-1 and TRBJ1-6; 8 bases are shared with TRBD1. There are 14 residues in the CDR3. CDR1 is MNHNS, CDR2 SASEGT, per germline. Unmatched junction bases numbered 6, after V lost 8 bases and J lost 6 bases. CDR3 sequence reads: CASLDRGRNSPLHF. The CDR3 nucleotides read TGTGCCAGCCTAGACAGGGGACGTAATTCACCCCTCCACTTT.

Here the CDR3 DNA reads TGTGCCAGCTCACCACCTTCCCTCTCCTACGAGCAGTACTTC. This gives the protein CASSPPSLSYEQYF. This chain links TRBV18 with TRBJ2-7, with D unclear. In germline, CDR1 is KGHSH, CDR2 LQKENI. The CDR3 runs to 14 residues. Trimming removed 0 bases at V and 0 bases at J, with 6 bases between.

The V gene is TRBV5-1, the J gene TRBJ2-5, with TRBD2 matching over 12 bases. Near its end, the DNA agrees better with TRBJ2-7, so the J call may be wrong. Germline assignment: CDR1 SGHRS and CDR2 YFSETQ. The CDR3 consists of 16 residues. CDR3 sequence: CASSFLAGGSSYEQYF. The DNA of the CDR3 is TGCGCCAGCAGCTTTCTAGCGGGGGGGAGCTCCTACGAGCAGTACTTC.

The rearrangement joins TRBV4-2 to TRBJ2-7, with D unclear. The V end lost 0 bases, the J end lost 2 bases, and 11 bases lay between the germline ends. Germline V lookup: CDR1 LGHNA, CDR2 YNFKEQ. The CDR3 has 15 residues. CDR3 sequence: CASSQEGPGPYEQYF. In DNA, the CDR3 is TGTGCCAGCAGCCAAGAGGGTCCAGGCCCCTACGAGCAGTACTTC.

The V and J genes are TRBV5-6 and TRBJ1-1; 10 positions agree with TRBD1. V trimming: 3 bases; J trimming: 4 bases; junction bases outside the gene matches: 6. The CDR3 contains 15 residues. Germline V gene data show CDR1 as SGHDT and CDR2 as YYEEEE. DNA of the CDR3: TGTGCCAGCAGCTCCGACAGGGGGCGAGGCACTGAAGCTTTCTTT. Translation: CASSSDRGRGTEAFF.

V gene TRBV28 combines with J gene TRBJ1-1; D unresolved. With 2 bases removed from V and 0 bases from J, the gap between germline ends came to 7 bases. CDR1 MDHEN and CDR2 SYDVKM come from the germline V gene. The CDR3 has 14 amino acids. The CDR3 sequence: CASSLGPLNTEAFF. DNA of the CDR3: TGTGCCAGCAGTTTAGGCCCGCTGAACACTGAAGCTTTCTTT. Variable domain in full (rest from reference TRBV28 and TRBJ1-1): DVKVTQSSRYLVKRTGEKVFLECVQDMDHENMFWYRQDPGLGLRLIYFSYDVKMKEKGDIPEGYSVSREKKERFSLILESASTNQTSMYLCASSLGPLNTEAFFGQGTRLTVV.

The rearrangement joins TRBV7-8 to TRBJ1-1; 7 nucleotides line up with TRBD1. There are 16 residues in the CDR3. Trimming removed 5 bases from V and 1 base from J; junction bases left unmatched: 10. From germline, CDR1 is SGHVS and CDR2 FQNEAQ. In DNA form, the CDR3 reads TGTGCCAGCAGCGGGGGCCCGGGACAGAAGAACACTGAAGCTTTCTTT. Translation gives CASSGGPGQKNTEAFF.

The V and J genes are TRBV5-6 and TRBJ2-4, with unresolved D. Trimming took 3 bases from V and 8 from J, leaving 12 bases between them. CDR3 length: 13 residues. Germline V lookup: CDR1 SGHDT, CDR2 YYEEEE. CDR3 in DNA: TGTGCCAGCAGCTCGGACCCAAGGGACATTCAGTACTTC. It yields the protein CASSSDPRDIQYF.

This clone was counted a few times. The rearrangement joins TRBV5-1 to TRBJ2-7; 8 bases align to TRBD1. This CDR3 spans 14 amino acids. After removal of 4 bases from V and 6 bases from J, the junction contained 9 bases not matched to a gene. The germline V gene encodes CDR1 SGHRS and CDR2 YFSETQ. The CDR3 region has the DNA TGCGCCAGCAGCCCGCCCGGACAGGGTTTCGAGCAGTACTTC. Encoded protein: CASSPPGQGFEQYF.

The CDR3 loop is CASNTGGYTF. CDR3 coding DNA: TGTGCCAGCAATACAGGGGGCTACACCTTC. The chain carries TRBV27 and TRBJ1-2; tentatively, D is TRBD1 (6 bases). V was pared by 7 bases and J by 8 bases, with 8 bases between. This CDR3 has 10 residues. Looked up from germline, CDR1 is MNHEY and CDR2 is SMNVEV (reference sequence).

J is TRBJ1-4 and V is TRBV5-6; 7 bases fit TRBD1. V was clipped by 1 base and J by 5 bases; unmatched bases: 5. This CDR3 spans 15 amino acids. The germline V gene has CDR1 SGHDT and CDR2 YYEEEE. CDR3 residues: CASSLWDSFNEKLFF. CDR3 in DNA: TGTGCCAGCAGCTTGTGGGACAGTTTCAATGAAAAACTGTTTTTT.

In DNA, the CDR3 is TGTGCCAGTAGCCGCCGTGGACAGGGTAACGCCTACGAGCAGTACTTC. The encoded protein is CASSRRGQGNAYEQYF. This chain links TRBV19 with TRBJ2-7; TRBD1 agrees at 8 bases. Germline loops: CDR1 LNHDA, CDR2 SQIVND (reference sequence). Trimming took 6 bases from V and 2 from J; bases not matched to a gene: 12. The CDR3 totals 16 residues. Full variable domain (rest looked up from reference TRBV19 and TRBJ2-7): DGGITQSPKYLFRKEGQNVTLSCEQNLNHDAMYWYRQDPGQGLRLIYYSQIVNDFQKGDIAEGYSVSREKKESFPLTVTSAQKNPTAFYLCASSRRGQGNAYEQYFGPGTRLTVT.

The chain uses TRBV28 and TRBJ1-4; 9 nucleotides match TRBD1. Germline lookup yields CDR1 MDHEN and CDR2 SYDVKM. Losses at the gene ends were 5 bases for V and 7 bases for J; bases not matched to a gene: 8. The CDR3 runs to 15 residues. CDR3 protein: CASSPTGGMGEKLFF. The DNA of the CDR3 is TGTGCCAGCAGTCCAACAGGGGGCATGGGTGAAAAACTGTTTTTT.

V and J are TRBV5-4 and TRBJ1-2; D ambiguous. The V gene lost 5 bases and the J gene lost 3 bases, with 17 bases spanning the gap. CDR1 is SGHNT, CDR2 YYREEE, per germline (reference sequence). This CDR3 has 15 amino acids. For the CDR3, the DNA is TGTGCCAGCAGACCCCCATTTGCTAGGGACTATGGCTACACCTTC. It codes for CASRPPFARDYGYTF.

The chain joins TRBV7-8 to TRBJ1-1; tentative D call: TRBD1 (5 bases). CDR3 size: 13 residues. Trimming took 5 bases from V and 6 from J, leaving 13 bases between them. Germline assignment: CDR1 SGHVS and CDR2 FQNEAQ. In DNA form, the CDR3 reads TGTGCCAGCAGCAACTCGGGGGGGGCTGAAGCTTTCTTT. This sequence encodes CASSNSGGAEAFF.

In DNA form, the CDR3 reads TGTGCCAGCAGTTTGTCGGGGAGCACAGATACGCAGTATTTT. This gives the protein CASSLSGSTDTQYF. This chain joins TRBV28 and TRBJ2-3; tentatively, D is TRBD2 (5 bases). Per germline, CDR1 MDHEN and CDR2 SYDVKM. Between the trimmed V and J ends, which lost 3 bases and 0 bases, there was a span of 7 bases. The length of the CDR3 is 14 residues.

This chain connects TRBV29-1 to TRBJ1-1; D gene ambiguous. V was clipped by 1 base and J by 4 bases, with 10 bases between them. This CDR3 has 13 residues. In germline, CDR1 is SQVTM, CDR2 ANQGSEA. The chain's CDR3 is CSVEGRVGTEAFF. CDR3 nucleotides: TGCAGCGTTGAAGGACGGGTCGGCACTGAAGCTTTCTTT.

The V and J genes are TRBV4-3 and TRBJ1-1; the match to TRBD1 covers 7 bases. The CDR3 contains 17 residues. Germline V gene sequence: CDR1 LGHNA, CDR2 YSLEER. Trimming cost V 0 bases and J 8 bases; bases outside gene matches: 15. This chain's CDR3 is CASSQDRGFGRGAEAFF. DNA of the CDR3: TGCGCCAGCAGCCAAGATCGGGGTTTCGGCAGGGGGGCCGAAGCTTTCTTT.

The chain is built from TRBV11-2 and TRBJ2-3; no reliable D call. The length of the CDR3 is 12 residues. In germline, CDR1 is SGHAT, CDR2 FQNNGV. Deletions cut 5 bases from V and 7 bases from J, with 10 bases between. CDR3 in DNA: TGTGCCAGCAGCCCAAGACACCATACGCAGTATTTT. It translates to CASSPRHHTQYF.

This chain connects TRBV27 to TRBJ2-1, with 8 bases fitting TRBD1. Trimming took 4 bases from V and 7 from J; bases not matched to a gene: 9. Germline loops: CDR1 MNHEY, CDR2 SMNVEV (reference sequence). The CDR3 sequence is 15 residues long. CDR3 coding DNA: TGTGCCAGCAGTTACCCAGGGGGCGCGGGAAATGAGCAGTTCTTC. This gives the protein CASSYPGGAGNEQFF.

The V and J genes are TRBV5-4 and TRBJ2-2; D is possibly TRBD1 or TRBD2 (5 bases each). The V end was cut by 4 bases, the J end by 4 bases, with 17 bases between. The CDR3 is 16 amino acids. CDR1 is SGHNT and CDR2 is YYREEE in the germline V gene (reference sequence). The CDR3 DNA reads TGTGCCAGCAGCCCACTACCGGGGCCGGTCACCGGGGAGCTGTTTTTT. Residues: CASSPLPGPVTGELFF.

This rearrangement joins TRBV7-2 to TRBJ2-5; no reliable D call. The germline CDR1 and CDR2 sequences are SGHTA and FQGNSA. Trimming cost V 4 bases and J 0 bases, with 9 bases left between them. The CDR3 length is 14 residues. The CDR3 coding sequence is TGTGCCAGCAGCTCTACAACGTACCAAGAGACCCAGTACTTC. Translating gives CASSSTTYQETQYF. The full variable domain, with the rest looked up from reference TRBV7-2 and TRBJ2-5, is GAGVSQSPSNKVTEKGKDVELRCDPISGHTALYWYRQSLGQGLEFLIYFQGNSAPDKSGLPSDRFSAERTGGSVSTLTIQRTQQEDSAVYLCASSSTTYQETQYFGPGTRLLVL.

The V gene is TRBV5-1, the J gene TRBJ1-6, with D perhaps TRBD1 (6 bases). V lost 0 bases and J lost 5, with 9 bases in between. CDR1 and CDR2 (germline): SGHRS, YFSETQ. The CDR3 extends over 15 amino acids. The CDR3 DNA is TGCGCCAGCAGCTTGGAGGGGGAGCATAATTCACCCCTCCACTTT. Amino acid sequence: CASSLEGEHNSPLHF.

In this sample, this clone turned up once. This chain links TRBV6-5 with TRBJ2-3; the match to TRBD2 covers 9 bases. J lost 4 bases, V lost 7 bases, and 9 bases had no gene match. The CDR3 has 15 residues. Germline V gives CDR1 MNHEY, CDR2 SVGAGI. DNA for the CDR3: TGTGCCAGCACCAATCCCAAGCGGGGGGCAGATACGCAGTATTTT. Translating gives CASTNPKRGADTQYF.